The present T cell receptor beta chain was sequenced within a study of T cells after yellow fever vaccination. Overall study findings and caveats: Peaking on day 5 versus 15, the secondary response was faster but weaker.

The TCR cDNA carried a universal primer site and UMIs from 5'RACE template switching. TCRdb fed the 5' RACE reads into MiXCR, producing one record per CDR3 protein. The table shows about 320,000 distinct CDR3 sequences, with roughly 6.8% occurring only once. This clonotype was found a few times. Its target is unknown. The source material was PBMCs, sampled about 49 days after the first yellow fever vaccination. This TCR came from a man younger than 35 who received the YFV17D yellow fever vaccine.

The CDR3 reads CASSYRVKGTGELFF. In DNA form, the CDR3 reads TGTGCCAGCAGTTACCGGGTTAAGGGGACCGGGGAGCTGTTTTTT. V usage is TRBV6-5 and J usage is TRBJ2-2; tentative D call: TRBD1 (5 bases). The CDR3 totals 15 residues. Germline loops: CDR1 MNHEY, CDR2 SVGAGI. Deletions cut 2 bases from V and 5 bases from J, with 12 bases between.